The next 31 T cell receptor beta chains were all read from a single sample in a study of T-cell reconstitution after alpha-beta-depleted transplantation in children. A TCRbeta library incorporating unique molecular identifiers was prepared. A single record per CDR3 protein comes from TCRdb applying MiXCR to the PCR reads. The sample lists around 700,000 distinct CDR3 sequences; about an eighth were seen once. The sequences come from PBMCs, collected before TCRalphabeta/CD19-depleted stem cell transplant. Receptors were obtained from a girl aged 2 to 10 with congenital amegakaryocytic thrombocytopenia, due to receive a stem cell transplant.

This clonotype was observed many times. This rearrangement joins TRBV6-1 to TRBJ1-2, with D hard to call. Germline V gene lookup returns CDR1 MNHNS and CDR2 SASEGT. With 2 bases removed from V and 8 bases from J, the gap between germline ends came to 12 bases. The CDR3 is made up of 13 amino acids. CDR3 sequence reads: CASSEKYATGYTF. The CDR3 DNA follows: TGTGCCAGCAGTGAAAAGTATGCAACGGGCTACACCTTC.

This clonotype was observed a handful of times. The chain combines TRBV12-3 or TRBV12-4 with TRBJ2-2, with D perhaps given as TRBD1 or TRBD2 (5 bases each). The V end was cut by 5 bases, the J end by 4 bases, with 11 bases between. This CDR3 has 14 residues. The CDR3 DNA sequence: TGTGCCAGCAGTAATTGGGGGTCCACCGGGGAGCTGTTTTTT. This translates into CASSNWGSTGELFF.

The chain couples TRBV3-1 to TRBJ1-2; D possibly corresponds to TRBD1 (5 bases). Trimming left V 4 bases short and J 2 bases short, with 14 bases between. The CDR3 consists of 15 residues. In germline, CDR1 is LGHDT, CDR2 YNNKEL (reference sequence). The CDR3 loop reads CASSRAPGGNYGYTF. Written as DNA, the CDR3 is TGTGCCAGCAGCCGTGCTCCCGGGGGAAACTATGGCTACACCTTC.

The chain has TRBV20-1 and TRBJ2-2; 8 nucleotides line up with TRBD2. The CDR3 is 16 amino acids. With V trimmed by 0 bases and J by 7 bases, 10 bases remained unmatched. The germline V gene has CDR1 DFQATT and CDR2 SNEGSKA (reference sequence). CDR3 sequence: CSARDQRAGVHGELFF. In DNA, the CDR3 is TGCAGTGCTAGAGATCAACGAGCGGGAGTTCACGGGGAGCTGTTTTTT.

This clonotype showed up many times. The chain carries TRBV15 and TRBJ1-6; a possible D gene is TRBD1 (6 bases). This CDR3 spans 17 amino acids. Trimming shortened V by 4 bases and J by 7 bases, and 20 bases separated the two germline ends. Germline values: CDR1 LNHNV, CDR2 YYDKDF (reference sequence). This CDR3 is CATSKKEAGTLNSPLHF. The CDR3 coding sequence is TGTGCCACCAGCAAAAAAGAGGCCGGGACACTGAATTCACCCCTCCACTTT.

This clonotype occurred many times. The chain couples TRBV5-1 to TRBJ2-2; D uncertain. The CDR3 spans 13 residues. The V end was cut by 0 bases, the J end by 1 base, with 1 base between. CDR1 and CDR2 from the germline V gene are SGHRS and YFSETQ. DNA for the CDR3: TGCGCCAGCAGCTTGGGGAACACCGGGGAGCTGTTTTTT. This gives the protein CASSLGNTGELFF.

This clonotype was seen more than once but under ten times. The V and J genes are TRBV28 and TRBJ2-5, with D perhaps matching TRBD1 (6 bases). V was cut by 7 bases and J by 7 bases, with 16 bases left in between. The germline gives CDR1 MDHEN, CDR2 SYDVKM. This CDR3 is built from 13 residues. As DNA, the CDR3 is TGTGCCAGCACCAGAGACAGGTCTGGGACCCAGTACTTC. The encoded protein is CASTRDRSGTQYF.

In its sample, this clonotype was seen a few times. This chain links TRBV27 with TRBJ2-3; D not certain. The CDR3 length is 15 residues. CDR1 and CDR2 (germline): MNHEY, SMNVEV (reference sequence). V was pared by 6 bases and J by 6 bases, with 19 bases between. DNA of the CDR3: TGTGCCAGCAGCCATAACCCCGCGAGCGTGGATACGCAGTATTTT. Amino acids: CASSHNPASVDTQYF.

This clonotype appeared many times. The chain uses TRBV10-3 and TRBJ2-1; 13 bases align to TRBD2. V gave up 6 bases and J gave up 6 bases; unmatched junction bases: 5. This CDR3 region has 15 residues. Germline CDR1 ENHRY, CDR2 SYGVKD. The CDR3 bases are TGTGCCATCAGATCCGGGACTAGCGGGATCAATGAGCAGTTCTTC. Amino acids: CAIRSGTSGINEQFF.

A note on this clonotype: This could be a read error, since a much larger clone is one nucleotide away. The CDR3 protein is CAINTSGRTDTQYF. The CDR3 region has the DNA TGTGCCATCAACACTTCCGGGAGGACAGACACCCAGTACTTC. This chain uses TRBV7-8 with TRBJ2-5; a weak D match, TRBD2 (7 bases). V lost 10 bases to trimming and J lost 8 bases, with 23 bases between them. Germline values: CDR1 SGHVS, CDR2 FQNEAQ. The CDR3 totals 14 residues.

The chain joins TRBV20-1 to TRBJ1-4; tentatively, D is TRBD1 (6 bases). The CDR3 has 15 amino acids. V gave up 2 bases and J gave up 3 bases, with 13 bases separating them. Germline-derived CDR1 and CDR2 are DFQATT and SNEGSKA (reference sequence). In DNA form, the CDR3 reads TGCAGTGCTAGACACTACAGGGTATCTAATGAAAAACTGTTTTTT. It translates to CSARHYRVSNEKLFF.

The chain joins TRBV5-8 to TRBJ1-4; possibly TRBD1 for D (5 bases). The CDR3 covers 16 residues. The germline CDR1 and CDR2 sequences are SGHTS and YDEGEE. Between the trimmed V and J ends, which lost 9 bases and 8 bases, there was a span of 26 bases. The CDR3 here is CATRRGAGRPREKLFF. The CDR3 DNA reads as TGTGCCACTCGAAGAGGGGCCGGTAGGCCGAGGGAAAAACTGTTTTTT.

At least ten counts were recorded for this clonotype. The rearrangement joins TRBV7-2 to TRBJ2-1, with 7 nucleotides matching TRBD2. The CDR3 sequence is 15 residues long. Trimming cost V 2 bases and J 3 bases; bases outside gene matches: 4. Per germline, CDR1 SGHTA and CDR2 FQGNSA. CDR3 bases: TGTGCCAGCAGCTTACCCGGGACTAACTACAATGAGCAGTTCTTC. This encodes CASSLPGTNYNEQFF.

This clonotype was picked up a small number of times. The chain uses TRBV7-2 and TRBJ2-7; 12 positions match TRBD2. After removal of 10 bases from V and 4 bases from J, the junction contained 5 bases not matched to a gene. The CDR3 runs to 13 residues. Germline V gene data show CDR1 as SGHTA and CDR2 as FQGNSA. CDR3 residues: CATSLAGGYEQYF. The DNA for the CDR3 is TGTGCCACCTCTCTAGCGGGAGGGTACGAGCAGTACTTC.

The chain couples TRBV2 to TRBJ1-3; 9 nucleotides match TRBD1. The CDR3 loop spans 15 amino acids. Germline V lookup: CDR1 SNHLY, CDR2 FYNNEI. V lost 6 bases and J lost 4; bases outside the gene matches: 7. The CDR3 is CASRDLDRGGNTIYF. CDR3 in DNA: TGTGCCAGCAGAGATCTGGACAGGGGAGGAAACACCATATATTTT.

In its sample, this clonotype was seen a few times. The genes are TRBV4-2 and TRBJ1-4; D is uncertain. The germline V gene has CDR1 LGHNA and CDR2 YNFKEQ. The CDR3 sequence is 15 residues long. V gave up 1 base and J gave up 2 bases, with 8 bases separating them. DNA for the CDR3: TGTGCCAGCAGCCAAGCGGACGGTACTAATGAAAAACTGTTTTTT. Amino acid sequence: CASSQADGTNEKLFF.

The chain couples TRBV7-2 to TRBJ2-7; maybe TRBD1 (6 bases). Germline CDR1 reads SGHTA; CDR2 reads FQGNSA. This CDR3 has 14 residues. V was clipped by 4 bases and J by 4 bases, with 14 bases between them. This CDR3 reads CASSSPGHQYEQYF. The CDR3 bases are TGTGCCAGCAGCTCGCCGGGACACCAATACGAGCAGTACTTC.

This clonotype was observed many times. The V and J genes are TRBV7-9 and TRBJ2-7; maybe TRBD1 (5 bases). V gave up 5 bases and J gave up 1 base, with 18 bases separating them. CDR1 and CDR2 (germline): SEHNR, FQNEAQ (reference sequence). CDR3 length equals 16 residues. The CDR3 DNA is TGTGCCAGCAGCACCCCTAAAGACAGTATTTCCTACGAGCAGTACTTC. Amino acids: CASSTPKDSISYEQYF.

This clonotype was detected many times. Relative to the germline gene, one junction end is altered; a read error may explain this. The chain carries TRBV5-1 and TRBJ2-1, with 11 bases lining up with TRBD2. Germline CDR1 is SGHRS and CDR2 is YFSETQ. This CDR3 is 14 amino acids long. The DNA of the CDR3 is TGTGCCAGCAGTGGGACTAGCGGATACAATGAGCAGTTCTTC. This sequence encodes CASSGTSGYNEQFF.

This clonotype was found a few times. The rearrangement joins TRBV7-6 to TRBJ2-3, with a weak D call TRBD2 (5 bases). Germline V CDR1 and CDR2: SGHVS, FNYEAQ. Trimming pared 3 bases from V and 2 bases from J, leaving 9 bases between. CDR3 length: 14 amino acids. CDR3 coding DNA: TGTGCCAGCAGCTTTGACTATATCACAGATACGCAGTATTTT. Its protein product is CASSFDYITDTQYF. Looking up the rest from reference TRBV7-6 and TRBJ2-3 gives the full variable domain: GAGVSQSPRYKVTKRGQDVALRCDPISGHVSLYWYRQALGQGPEFLTYFNYEAQQDKSGLPNDRFSAERPEGSISTLTIQRTEQRDSAMYRCASSFDYITDTQYFGPGTRLTVL.

V is TRBV5-1 and J is TRBJ1-2, with 12 bases fitting TRBD1. J lost 8 bases, V lost 4 bases, and 6 bases had no gene match. The CDR3 has 14 residues. CDR1 is SGHRS and CDR2 is YFSETQ in the germline V gene. The CDR3 reads CASSPGTGGDGYTF. The CDR3 DNA reads as TGCGCCAGCAGCCCCGGGACAGGGGGCGACGGCTACACCTTC.

This clonotype was seen only a few times. V usage is TRBV24-1 and J usage is TRBJ2-1, with 7 positions matching TRBD1. V lost 2 bases to trimming and J lost 8 bases; unmatched junction nucleotides: 5. The CDR3 covers 14 residues. Germline V lookup: CDR1 KGHDR, CDR2 SFDVKD. This CDR3 reads CATSDSTGLDEQFF. DNA for the CDR3: TGTGCCACCAGTGATTCGACAGGGTTGGATGAGCAGTTCTTC.

The chain is built from TRBV5-1 and TRBJ2-5, with 11 bases lining up with TRBD2. Germline CDR1 is SGHRS and CDR2 is YFSETQ. After removal of 4 bases from V and 0 bases from J, the junction contained 5 bases not matched to a gene. The CDR3 runs 16 residues. The CDR3 loop reads CASSPRLAGYQETQYF. For the CDR3, the DNA is TGCGCCAGCAGCCCGCGACTAGCGGGGTACCAAGAGACCCAGTACTTC.

The genes are TRBV5-1 and TRBJ2-3; 7 bases align to TRBD1. Germline trimming cut 4 bases from V and 2 bases from J; bases unmatched to any gene: 10. This CDR3 contains 16 residues. The germline V gene encodes CDR1 SGHRS and CDR2 YFSETQ. CDR3 coding DNA: TGCGCCAGCAGCGGGAGTTTAGACAGGGCCACAGATACGCAGTATTTT. Amino acid sequence: CASSGSLDRATDTQYF.

There are many counts of this clonotype. The V call is TRBV15, the J call TRBJ2-2; D possibly corresponds to TRBD2 (5 bases). From germline, CDR1 is LNHNV and CDR2 YYDKDF (reference sequence). This CDR3 has 15 amino acids. The germline V and J ends were trimmed by 0 bases and 5 bases, with 10 bases remaining between them. CDR3 sequence (DNA): TGTGCCACCAGCAGAGAGGAACTAGTTACCGGGGAGCTGTTTTTT. The encoded protein is CATSREELVTGELFF. Full variable domain (remainder filled in from reference TRBV15 and TRBJ2-2): DAMVIQNPRYQVTQFGKPVTLSCSQTLNHNVMYWYQQKSSQAPKLLFHYYDKDFNNEADTPDNFQSRRPNTSFCFLDIRSPGLGDTAMYLCATSREELVTGELFFGEGSRLTVL.

Only a few counts were recorded for this clonotype. The V and J genes are TRBV30 and TRBJ2-2; unclear D gene. The CDR3 spans 13 residues. Germline lookup yields CDR1 GTSNPN and CDR2 SVGIG (reference sequence). Trimming cost V 0 bases and J 6 bases, with 8 bases left between them. The CDR3 DNA follows: TGTGCCTGGAGTGTACCTGTCCCCGGGGAGCTGTTTTTT. Translated: CAWSVPVPGELFF.

V is TRBV5-1 and J is TRBJ1-2; D ambiguous. Germline CDR1 is SGHRS and CDR2 is YFSETQ. The CDR3 sequence is 14 residues long. V shed 0 bases and J shed 2 bases, with 8 bases lying between them. The CDR3 DNA sequence: TGCGCCAGCAGCTTGGCACCGGACAACTATGGCTACACCTTC. The encoded protein is CASSLAPDNYGYTF.

The CDR3 loop reads CASSQGGLFF. For the CDR3, the DNA is TGTGCCAGCAGCCAGGGAGGGCTGTTTTTT. The J gene is TRBJ2-2, the V gene TRBV12-3 or TRBV12-4, with D perhaps TRBD2 (6 bases). Trimming stripped 6 bases from V and 13 bases from J, with 9 bases between. This CDR3 is 10 amino acids long.

To note about this clonotype: A clone one base away is much larger, so this may be a read error. The CDR3 DNA sequence: TGCGCCAGCAGCCTACAGGACTATGGCGACACCTTC. Translated, it gives CASSLQDYGDTF. V and J are TRBV5-1 and TRBJ1-2, with D possibly being TRBD1 (5 bases). The CDR3 spans 12 residues. The V gene's germline CDR1 is SGHRS and CDR2 YFSETQ.

This rearrangement joins TRBV4-1 to TRBJ2-3; tentative D call: TRBD1 (6 bases). There are 15 residues in the CDR3. CDR1 MGHRA and CDR2 YSYEKL come from the germline V gene. V was shortened by 1 base and J by 5 bases, with 13 bases between the two germline ends. The CDR3 DNA follows: TGCGCCAGCAGCCAAGGGACAGAATGGGGAGATACGCAGTATTTT. This sequence encodes CASSQGTEWGDTQYF.

There are many counts of this clonotype. The chain uses TRBV29-1 and TRBJ2-7, with TRBD1 matching over 11 bases. Unmatched junction bases numbered 5, after V lost 7 bases and J lost 3 bases. The V gene's germline CDR1 is SQVTM and CDR2 ANQGSEA. CDR3 length: 13 residues. The DNA for the CDR3 is TGCAGCGCCGTGGGGACAGGGGGCTACGAGCAGTACTTC. This codes for CSAVGTGGYEQYF.